These 22 T cell receptor beta chains were all obtained from the same sample, sequenced in a study of blood T cells in healthy people across ages. Primers used in a second PCR of roughly 6 to 12 cycles were a sample-barcoded 5' primer and a J-beta primer mix. One entry per CDR3 protein, called by TCRdb with MiXCR from the 5' RACE reads. Altogether about 640,000 distinct CDR3 sequences are present, under 30% being singletons, with the ten largest covering roughly 14%. Sequences were obtained from blood. These receptors came from a woman older than 75 in good health.

J is TRBJ1-3 and V is TRBV7-6; D call uncertain. There are 15 residues in the CDR3. V was shortened by 5 bases and J by 1 base, with 12 bases between the two germline ends. The germline V gene has CDR1 SGHVS and CDR2 FNYEAQ. Written as DNA, the CDR3 is TGTGCCAGCAGCCGGTCACGGGGATCTGGAAACACCATATATTTT. Translation gives CASSRSRGSGNTIYF.

On this clonotype itself: The CDR3 does not end in the conserved phenylalanine or tryptophan, so this is likely a read error. The DNA is left out, because the CDR3 cannot be placed on it with certainty; the CDR3 is given as TCRdb lists it. The rearrangement uses TRBV5-1 and TRBJ2-3; the table's TRBD1 call for D was not verified on the DNA. Germline V gives CDR1 SGHRS, CDR2 YFSETQ. The CDR3 length is 14 residues, termini included. CDR3 region: CASSRTGSTDTQSG.

This rearrangement joins TRBV20-1 to TRBJ1-5, with D possibly matching TRBD1 (5 bases). CDR1 is DFQATT and CDR2 is SNEGSKA in the germline V gene (reference sequence). V was shortened by 3 bases and J by 8 bases, with 14 bases between the two germline ends. The CDR3 runs to 13 residues. In DNA form, the CDR3 reads TGCAGTGCTAGCCCGAGGGGATTGGAGCCCCAGCATTTT. It codes for CSASPRGLEPQHF.

This chain joins TRBV6-1 and TRBJ2-2; D is undetermined. Looked up from germline, CDR1 is MNHNS and CDR2 is SASEGT. This CDR3 region has 11 residues. V dropped 7 bases and J dropped 9 bases, with 9 bases sitting between them. In DNA form, the CDR3 reads TGTGCCAGCACAAGGAGCTGGGAGCTGTTTTTT. Its translation is CASTRSWELFF.

This clonotype showed up just a few times. The rearrangement uses TRBV29-1 and TRBJ1-2; 8 nucleotides agree with TRBD1. Germline CDR1 and CDR2: SQVTM and ANQGSEA. The trim removed 0 bases at V and 14 bases at J, leaving 11 bases unmatched. The CDR3 totals 13 residues. The chain's CDR3 is CSVEDGGNRGGTF. The CDR3 DNA reads TGCAGCGTTGAAGATGGGGGAAACAGGGGGGGAACCTTC.

This clonotype was observed a handful of times. V is TRBV20-1 and J is TRBJ1-1; TRBD1 agrees at 7 bases. CDR3 length equals 13 residues. Germline V CDR1 and CDR2: DFQATT, SNEGSKA (reference sequence). The ends lost 5 bases at V and 4 bases at J; junction bases unmatched: 7. CDR3 nucleotides: TGCAGTGCTCGCCGGACAGGCGGCACTGAAGCTTTCTTT. Translated, it gives CSARRTGGTEAFF.

Many counts were recorded for this clonotype. The CDR3 region has the DNA TGTGCTAGTGGTTTGGTAAGAACGGCTACCTACGAGCAGTACTTC. Translated: CASGLVRTATYEQYF. The V and J genes are TRBV12-5 and TRBJ2-7; D is unclear. Trimming took off 0 bases at V and 2 bases at J, with 11 bases between the two ends. Per germline, CDR1 LGHNT and CDR2 FRNRAP. The length of the CDR3 is 15 residues. The variable domain in full, completed from reference TRBV12-5 and TRBJ2-7, reads DARVTQTPRHKVTEMGQEVTMRCQPILGHNTVFWYRQTMMQGLELLAYFRNRAPLDDSGMPKDRFSAEMPDATLATLKIQPSEPRDSAVYFCASGLVRTATYEQYFGPGTRLTVT.

This clonotype was seen a few times. V is TRBV6-5 and J is TRBJ1-1; 8 positions agree with TRBD1. Trimming removed 2 bases from V and 4 bases from J; junction bases left unmatched: 6. Germline V lookup: CDR1 MNHEY, CDR2 SVGAGI. There are 15 residues in the CDR3. In DNA form, the CDR3 reads TGTGCCAGCAGTTACAAAACAGGGGGGCCCACTGAAGCTTTCTTT. It is translated as CASSYKTGGPTEAFF.

This clonotype has ten or more counts. The rearrangement joins TRBV2 to TRBJ2-5; D call uncertain. Germline CDR1 SNHLY, CDR2 FYNNEI. The CDR3 is 14 residues long. Between the trimmed V and J ends, which lost 5 bases and 5 bases, there was a span of 15 bases. The CDR3 loop is CASSRNRVAETQYF. The CDR3 region has the DNA TGTGCCAGCAGTCGTAATAGGGTGGCGGAGACCCAGTACTTC.

The table lists this clonotype with a few counts. J is TRBJ1-5 and V is TRBV7-9, with D uncertain. Germline V lookup: CDR1 SEHNR, CDR2 FQNEAQ (reference sequence). The length of the CDR3 is 13 residues. V gave up 3 bases and J gave up 6 bases, with 9 bases separating them. The DNA for the CDR3 is TGTGCCAGCAGCTTTGCTGCAGGTCAGCCCCAGCATTTT. Its protein product is CASSFAAGQPQHF.

The rearrangement uses TRBV5-6 and TRBJ2-3; TRBD1 aligns across 10 bases. Trimming cost V 0 bases and J 14 bases; bases outside gene matches: 12. The germline V gene has CDR1 SGHDT and CDR2 YYEEEE. This CDR3 spans 15 amino acids. CDR3 bases: TGTGCCAGCAGCTTGGCGGGACAGGGGCGCGAGACTCCGTATTTT. Its protein product is CASSLAGQGRETPYF.

Notes on this clonotype: This may arise from a read error, as a much more abundant clone is one base away. This sequence joins TRBV7-6 and TRBJ1-6; D call uncertain. This CDR3 has 13 amino acids. Germline CDR1 and CDR2: SGHVS and FNYEAQ. The CDR3: CASSLHEGSPPHF. The CDR3 nucleotides are TGTGCCAGCAGCTTACATGAGGGTTCACCCCCCCACTTT.

Of note for this clonotype: A much more abundant neighbour one base away suggests this may be a read error. The V and J genes are TRBV14 and TRBJ2-3; D remains ambiguous. The CDR3 sequence is 14 residues long. Germline CDR1 is SGHDN and CDR2 is FVKESK. The CDR3 bases are TGTGCCGGCAGCCTAAAAAAGGGAACAGATACGCAGTATTTT. It translates to CAGSLKKGTDTQYF.

The gene calls are TRBV20-1 and TRBJ1-5; D perhaps matches TRBD1 (6 bases). The CDR3 loop spans 15 amino acids. Trimming took off 4 bases at V and 2 bases at J, with 15 bases between the two ends. CDR1 is DFQATT and CDR2 is SNEGSKA in the germline V gene (reference sequence). The CDR3 loop is CSANPGQRGNQPQHF. The CDR3, as DNA: TGCAGTGCTAATCCGGGACAACGGGGCAATCAGCCCCAGCATTTT.

The gene calls are TRBV6-5 and TRBJ2-7; 14 bases agree with TRBD2. The V and J ends lost 5 bases and 6 bases, in that order; junction bases with no gene match: 0. CDR1 is MNHEY and CDR2 is SVGAGI in the germline V gene. The CDR3 is made up of 13 amino acids. The CDR3 reads CASSGTSGGEQYF. In nucleotides, the CDR3 is TGTGCCAGCAGTGGGACTAGCGGGGGCGAGCAGTACTTC.

This clonotype appeared many times. V usage is TRBV7-7 and J usage is TRBJ2-7; no reliable D call. The CDR3 runs 13 residues. Looked up from germline, CDR1 is SSHAT and CDR2 is FNYEAQ (reference sequence). V lost 3 bases and J lost 6, with 12 bases in between. CDR3 amino acids: CASSFRREREQYF. CDR3 DNA sequence: TGTGCCAGCAGCTTCAGGCGAGAGCGCGAGCAGTACTTC.

This clonotype was observed a few times. The chain joins TRBV28 to TRBJ2-5; maybe TRBD2 (5 bases). Germline lookup yields CDR1 MDHEN and CDR2 SYDVKM. The CDR3 runs to 13 residues. The CDR3 DNA reads TGTGCAGCGGACCGGGCAACTCCTACGGTGCAGTACTTC. Translated, it gives CAADRATPTVQYF.

This sequence joins TRBV20-1 and TRBJ1-5; D may be TRBD1 (6 bases). There are 16 residues in the CDR3. Trimming cost V 3 bases and J 3 bases, with 18 bases left between them. CDR1 is DFQATT and CDR2 is SNEGSKA in the germline V gene (reference sequence). The CDR3 loop is CSAREGGAFINQPQHF. The DNA for the CDR3 is TGCAGTGCTAGGGAAGGGGGGGCTTTTATCAATCAGCCCCAGCATTTT.

This clonotype was detected many times. The chain has TRBV7-2 and TRBJ1-1; D is possibly TRBD1 (5 bases). This CDR3 has 15 amino acids. V was pared by 5 bases and J by 1 base, with 14 bases between. From germline, CDR1 is SGHTA and CDR2 FQGNSA. The CDR3 DNA reads TGTGCCAGCAGCCCCAGATCTCAGGGGAACACTGAAGCTTTCTTT. This codes for CASSPRSQGNTEAFF.

Remarks on this clonotype: A much larger clone sits a single nucleotide away, making a read error possible. The CDR3, as DNA: TGTGCCAGCGGGCTACTAGCGGAGGACGAGCAGTACTTC. This codes for CASGLLAEDEQYF. The rearrangement links TRBV6-2 or TRBV6-3 to TRBJ2-1; 8 nucleotides align to TRBD2. Judging by the DNA end, TRBJ2-7 fits better; the J call may be wrong. The V gene's germline CDR1 is MNHEY and CDR2 SVGEGT. The CDR3 extends over 13 amino acids.

This clonotype was observed once. V gene TRBV10-1 combines with J gene TRBJ2-3, with 13 positions matching TRBD2. V shed 0 bases, J shed 3 bases, and the junction held 3 bases outside the gene matches. The CDR3 length is 17 residues. The germline V gene has CDR1 WNHNN and CDR2 SYGVQD (reference sequence). The CDR3 loop is CASSESRTSGGTDTQYF. DNA of the CDR3: TGCGCCAGCAGTGAGTCTAGGACTAGCGGGGGTACAGATACGCAGTATTTT.

This clonotype was counted ten times or more. The chain joins TRBV2 to TRBJ2-5, with D possibly being TRBD1 or TRBD2 (5 bases each). Trimming shortened V by 9 bases and J by 5 bases, and 16 bases separated the two germline ends. Germline CDR1 reads SNHLY; CDR2 reads FYNNEI. There are 13 residues in the CDR3. CDR3 protein: CARGDPNGETQYF. CDR3 nucleotide sequence: TGTGCCAGAGGGGACCCCAACGGGGAGACCCAGTACTTC.